The 20 T cell receptor beta chains in this list originate from one sample, sequenced in a study of blood T cell repertoires in COVID-19. Assay: immunoSEQ multiplex PCR; the TCRdb copy retains only in-frame clones and omits some. The sample has roughly 200,000 clones; roughly four fifths are singletons. The sample consisted of peripheral blood. These receptors were taken from a man aged 50 or older who had recovered from COVID-19.

The chain uses TRBV5-1 and TRBJ1-4, with D possibly matching TRBD1 (5 bases). The germline V gene encodes CDR1 SGHRS and CDR2 YFSETQ. V lost 5 bases to trimming and J lost 0 bases, with 11 bases between them. The CDR3 totals 15 residues. The CDR3 sequence: CASRRQIATNEKLFF. In DNA form, the CDR3 reads TGCGCCAGCAGGAGACAGATTGCAACTAATGAAAAACTGTTTTTT.

This rearrangement joins TRBV7-2 to TRBJ1-5, with D perhaps TRBD1 (5 bases). Trimming took off 1 base at V and 4 bases at J, with 11 bases between the two ends. Germline CDR1 reads SGHTA; CDR2 reads FQGNSA. The CDR3 covers 15 residues. CDR3 nucleotides: TGTGCCAGCAGCTTAGTAACAGGTAATAATCAGCCCCAGCATTTT. It specifies CASSLVTGNNQPQHF.

This clone was counted a few times. The chain has TRBV2 and TRBJ2-1; TRBD1 matches 7 bases. The J segment lost 2 bases and the V segment lost 6 bases, leaving 10 bases of the junction unmatched. The CDR3 is 16 amino acids. The V gene's germline CDR1 is SNHLY and CDR2 FYNNEI. CDR3 sequence reads: CASSGYRGNAYNEQFF. CDR3 nucleotides: TGTGCCAGCAGCGGATACAGGGGTAATGCCTACAATGAGCAGTTCTTC.

This chain joins TRBV19 and TRBJ1-5; 10 nucleotides agree with TRBD1. Germline values: CDR1 LNHDA, CDR2 SQIVND (reference sequence). J lost 7 bases, V lost 5 bases, and 8 bases had no gene match. The CDR3 runs to 15 residues. CDR3 residues: CASSFDRGLTQPQHF. The CDR3 nucleotides read TGTGCCAGTAGTTTCGACAGGGGGCTGACGCAGCCCCAGCATTTT.

This chain links TRBV7-3 with TRBJ2-1; the match to TRBD2 covers 12 bases. CDR1 is SGHTA, CDR2 FQGTGA, per germline. V shed 0 bases, J shed 6 bases, and the junction held 3 bases outside the gene matches. The CDR3 is 16 amino acids. The CDR3 bases are TGTGCCAGCAGCTTAACCCGGACTAGCGGGACCAATGAGCAGTTCTTC. Amino acids: CASSLTRTSGTNEQFF.

The V gene is TRBV30, the J gene TRBJ2-7; D might be TRBD2 (5 bases). There are 15 residues in the CDR3. V was cut by 1 base and J by 0 bases, with 13 bases left in between. The V gene's germline CDR1 is GTSNPN and CDR2 SVGIG (reference sequence). As DNA, the CDR3 is TGTGCCTGGAGTGGTTCTGAAGGGAGCTCCTACGAGCAGTACTTC. Translated, it gives CAWSGSEGSSYEQYF.

The chain links TRBV2 to TRBJ2-1; 7 bases align to TRBD1. The CDR3 loop spans 13 amino acids. Germline trimming cut 7 bases from V and 5 bases from J; bases unmatched to any gene: 5. In germline, CDR1 is SNHLY, CDR2 FYNNEI. Here the CDR3 reads CASIPDRNNEQFF. Written as DNA, the CDR3 is TGTGCCAGCATTCCGGACAGGAACAATGAGCAGTTCTTC.

This clone was seen only once. The chain recombines TRBV7-2 with TRBJ2-7; TRBD1 might be the D (5 bases). V was cut by 1 base and J by 3 bases, with 7 bases left in between. The CDR3 totals 13 residues. Germline V gene lookup returns CDR1 SGHTA and CDR2 FQGNSA. The CDR3 loop reads CASSLGGGYEQYF. The CDR3 coding sequence is TGTGCCAGCAGCTTAGGGGGCGGCTACGAGCAGTACTTC.

This chain uses TRBV19 with TRBJ2-7; D is perhaps TRBD1 (7 bases). The V end lost 5 bases, the J end lost 4 bases, and 18 bases lay between the germline ends. The CDR3 is 15 residues long. The germline CDR1 and CDR2 sequences are LNHDA and SQIVND (reference sequence). CDR3 sequence reads: CASSGAGTAPYEQYF. The CDR3 DNA reads as TGTGCCAGTAGTGGCGCGGGGACAGCCCCTTACGAGCAGTACTTC.

The chain combines TRBV11-2 with TRBJ2-7; the D is unclear. From germline, CDR1 is SGHAT and CDR2 FQNNGV. The V and J ends lost 0 bases and 2 bases respectively, with 5 bases between them. The CDR3 is 13 amino acids. CDR3 sequence: CASSLDLPYEQYF. Written as DNA, the CDR3 is TGTGCCAGCAGCTTAGACCTACCCTACGAGCAGTACTTC.

The CDR3 is CASSLAVSIGGEQYF. The CDR3 DNA follows: TGTGCCAGCAGTTTAGCCGTCTCTATTGGCGGCGAGCAGTACTTC. The J gene is TRBJ2-7, the V gene TRBV28; D is unresolved. The CDR3 totals 15 residues. The germline CDR1 and CDR2 sequences are MDHEN and SYDVKM. The V end was cut by 2 bases, the J end by 6 bases, with 17 bases between.

The chain carries TRBV11-2 and TRBJ1-1; possible D gene TRBD1, 5 bases. The V gene lost 2 bases and the J gene lost 0 bases, with 19 bases spanning the gap. CDR3 length equals 18 residues. Germline V CDR1 and CDR2: SGHAT, FQNNGV. The CDR3 region has the DNA TGTGCCAGCAGCTTACAAACGTTACAGGCCTTCATGAACACTGAAGCTTTCTTT. Its translation: CASSLQTLQAFMNTEAFF.

The chain links TRBV7-2 to TRBJ2-1; the match to TRBD2 covers 12 bases. CDR3 length equals 15 residues. Germline trimming cut 5 bases from V and 8 bases from J; bases unmatched to any gene: 7. CDR1 is SGHTA, CDR2 FQGNSA, per germline. CDR3 DNA sequence: TGTGCCAGCAGCGAAGGACTAGCGGGATTCGATGAGCAGTTCTTC. This codes for CASSEGLAGFDEQFF.

The J gene is TRBJ1-5, the V gene TRBV28; 9 bases are a match to TRBD1. V lost 8 bases, J lost 3 bases, and 8 bases stayed unmatched. The CDR3 is 15 amino acids. In germline, CDR1 is MDHEN, CDR2 SYDVKM. For the CDR3, the DNA is TGTGCCAGCCTAGTGAGACAGGGGGTCAATCAGCCCCAGCATTTT. Its protein is CASLVRQGVNQPQHF. Variable domain in full (rest from reference TRBV28 and TRBJ1-5): DVKVTQSSRYLVKRTGEKVFLECVQDMDHENMFWYRQDPGLGLRLIYFSYDVKMKEKGDIPEGYSVSREKKERFSLILESASTNQTSMYLCASLVRQGVNQPQHFGDGTRLSIL.

The V gene is TRBV6-6, the J gene TRBJ2-2; unclear D gene. The germline V and J ends were trimmed by 7 bases and 7 bases, with 7 bases remaining between them. CDR1 and CDR2 (germline): MNHNY, SVGAGI (reference sequence). The CDR3 contains 11 residues. CDR3 DNA sequence: TGTGCCAGCACGAGAGGCGGGGAGCTGTTTTTT. Translating it yields CASTRGGELFF.

This chain uses TRBV10-3 with TRBJ2-2; 7 bases align to TRBD1. The ends lost 8 bases at V and 6 bases at J; junction bases unmatched: 6. The CDR3 length is 13 residues. Germline-derived CDR1 and CDR2 are ENHRY and SYGVKD. In DNA form, the CDR3 reads TGTGCCATCCACGGGACAGCCCCCGGGGAGCTGTTTTTT. Encoded protein: CAIHGTAPGELFF.

This clone was recorded once. This sequence joins TRBV6-5 and TRBJ1-5; tentatively, D is TRBD1 (5 bases). The CDR3 length is 15 residues. The germline CDR1 and CDR2 sequences are MNHEY and SVGAGI. Trimming took off 6 bases at V and 0 bases at J, with 12 bases between the two ends. The CDR3 sequence is CASSPDSHSNQPQHF. In DNA form, the CDR3 reads TGTGCCAGCAGCCCCGACAGTCATAGCAATCAGCCCCAGCATTTT.

Here the CDR3 reads CASSPEGTRASYNEQFF. The DNA of the CDR3 is TGTGCCAGCAGCCCAGAGGGTACGAGGGCCTCCTACAATGAGCAGTTCTTC. V gene TRBV3-1 (or the pseudogene TRBV3-2) combines with J gene TRBJ2-1; the D gene is possibly TRBD2 (5 bases). Germline CDR1 and CDR2: LGHDT and YNNKEL (reference sequence). V was clipped by 4 bases and J by 0 bases, with 16 bases between them. The CDR3 runs to 17 residues.

The chain uses TRBV7-3 and TRBJ2-2; TRBD2 matches at 7 bases. V shed 8 bases and J 4 bases; nucleotides not matched to a gene: 13. This CDR3 contains 16 residues. Germline CDR1 is SGHTA and CDR2 is FQGTGA. As DNA, the CDR3 is TGTGCCAGCCAAAAGAGCTCTAGCGGAGGCACCGGGGAGCTGTTTTTT. This encodes CASQKSSSGGTGELFF. The full variable domain, with the rest looked up from reference TRBV7-3 and TRBJ2-2, is GAGVSQTPSNKVTEKGKYVELRCDPISGHTALYWYRQSLGQGPEFLIYFQGTGAADDSGLPNDRFFAVRPEGSVSTLKIQRTERGDSAVYLCASQKSSSGGTGELFFGEGSRLTVL.

The J gene is TRBJ2-2, the V gene TRBV14; D remains ambiguous. Germline V gene sequence: CDR1 SGHDN, CDR2 FVKESK. The CDR3 runs to 15 residues. Trimming took off 6 bases at V and 5 bases at J, with 16 bases between the two ends. The CDR3 is CASSLDSLWTGELFF. The CDR3 DNA sequence: TGTGCCAGCAGTCTAGACTCCCTGTGGACCGGGGAGCTGTTTTTT.